What follows is one T cell receptor beta chain and its context. The V end was cut by 2 bases, the J end by 5 bases, with 6 bases between. Germline lookup yields CDR1 LGHNT and CDR2 FRNRAP. The CDR3 is made up of 13 amino acids. The authors' processing: For nucleated cells, counts were estimated from reference gene primer amplification. Here immunoSEQ multiplex PCR was the method, and the copy in TCRdb shows in-frame clones only, minus some. V and J calls and clone size are as listed in that table; D and trimming were resolved from the DNA. This table has about 190,000 clones, 80% to 90% appearing once. This record comes from a study of blood T cell repertoires in COVID-19. About the research overall: COVID-19 samples from acute and convalescent phases originated in the United States, Italy and Spain. Sources were T cells, B-cell-depleted T cells, or PBMCs; the material itself was cDNA or gDNA.

The sequencing sample was made of peripheral blood. The sequence was collected from a human donor in a cohort sampled during active COVID-19. The chain couples TRBV12-5 to TRBJ2-2; D uncertain. CDR3 nucleotide sequence: TGTGCTAGTGGTTTGCTTCTTACCGGGGAGCTGTTTTTT. Protein: CASGLLLTGELFF.